This T cell receptor beta chain was documented in a study of stem cell transplantation in POMP-related autoinflammatory disease. Study in general: Before transplant, CD4+ T cells skewed naive and CD8+ proportions were low. Study outcomes and limitations: In PRAID patients, the number of distinct TRB V-J gene pairings was restricted.

Libraries were prepared by immunoSEQ multiplex PCR; TCRdb keeps only in-frame clonotypes and omits some of them. Among about 32,000 clones listed, about 90% were seen once. V was pared by 1 base and J by 3 bases, with 10 bases between. Per the germline V gene, CDR1 is SNHLY and CDR2 is FYNNEI. CDR3 size: 14 residues. PRAID featured immunodeficiency plus autoinflammation. Of note for this clone: Its antigen is unidentified.

The V call is TRBV2, the J call TRBJ2-7; D gene ambiguous. The sequencing used CD4+ T cells from PBMCs, collected before stem cell transplantation. The sequence was obtained from a human donor with POMP-related autoinflammation and immune dysregulation (PRAID). CDR3 DNA sequence: TGTGCCAGCAGTGAAGTTGAAGGGATCTACGAGCAGTACTTC. It translates to CASSEVEGIYEQYF.